These 5 T cell receptor beta chains were sequenced from one sample in a study of control samples from healthy donors and cancer patients. Using immunoSEQ multiplex PCR, the repertoire was profiled, and TCRdb retains in-frame clones only, with some absent. This table holds 57,000 or so clones, roughly 89% found once. Sequenced sample: PBMCs. Receptors were obtained from a man in his sixties with colorectal cancer.

The rearrangement uses TRBV5-5 and TRBJ1-1; D is uncertain. Germline V gene data show CDR1 as SGHKS and CDR2 as YYEKEE (reference sequence). This CDR3 is 14 amino acids long. The V end was cut by 0 bases, the J end by 1 base, with 7 bases between. The CDR3 region has the DNA TGTGCCAGCAGCTTGGACACTACGAACACTGAAGCTTTCTTT. It encodes CASSLDTTNTEAFF.

V is TRBV3-1 (or the pseudogene TRBV3-2) and J is TRBJ1-1; D is uncertain. Germline loops: CDR1 LGHDT, CDR2 YNNKEL (reference sequence). This CDR3 comprises 15 residues. Trimming stripped 0 bases from V and 3 bases from J, with 11 bases between. The CDR3 DNA follows: TGTGCCAGCAGCCAAGATGTGGTGGGAGACACTGAAGCTTTCTTT. Encoded protein: CASSQDVVGDTEAFF.

The rearrangement uses TRBV7-9 and TRBJ2-5; 10 positions agree with TRBD1. CDR1 is SEHNR and CDR2 is FQNEAQ in the germline V gene (reference sequence). This CDR3 contains 16 residues. V lost 2 bases, J lost 1 base, and 4 bases stayed unmatched. The CDR3 DNA reads TGTGCCAGCAGCTTATCGGGGACAGGGGCCCAAGAGACCCAGTACTTC. This translates into CASSLSGTGAQETQYF.

The chain carries TRBV27 and TRBJ1-5; D is perhaps TRBD1 (6 bases). Germline CDR1 and CDR2: MNHEY and SMNVEV (reference sequence). This CDR3 region has 14 residues. Trimming removed 5 bases at V and 8 bases at J, with 16 bases between. The CDR3 protein is CASSPPGARKPQHF. The CDR3 bases are TGTGCCAGCAGTCCCCCGGGGGCCAGGAAGCCCCAGCATTTT.

The chain uses TRBV18 and TRBJ2-1; TRBD2 matches 7 bases. CDR1 is KGHSH and CDR2 is LQKENI in the germline V gene. The CDR3 sequence is 14 residues long. The V and J ends lost 10 bases and 4 bases, in that order; junction bases with no gene match: 10. The chain's CDR3 is CATSRWGGYNEQFF. CDR3 in DNA: TGTGCCACCTCCCGGTGGGGGGGTTACAATGAGCAGTTCTTC.